These T cell receptor beta chains were read from a single sample in a study of control samples from healthy donors and cancer patients. The method was immunoSEQ multiplex PCR; TCRdb's version includes in-frame clones alone and lacks a portion of them. The sample comprises 65,000 to 95,000 clones, about 87% of which are singletons, and around 18% rests with the top ten. Material for sequencing was blood. These TCRs come from a man between 50 and 59 years old in good health. CDR3s include the opening cysteine and the closing phenylalanine or tryptophan. A D gene is named only where the DNA matches it firmly. Size is omitted from some rows. Given values are once, few, many or a class for expanded clones.

clone_size j_call v_call d_call cdr3_nt cdr3_aa
NA TRBJ1-1 TRBV6-2/TRBV6-3 NA TGTGCCAGCAGTTACTCGACGGGAACTGAAGCTTTCTTT CASSYSTGTEAFF
NA TRBJ2-3 TRBV6-6 NA TGTGCCAGCAGTTACTCGAAGGATACGCAGTATTTT CASSYSKDTQYF
NA TRBJ1-6 TRBV3-1/TRBV3-2 TRBD1 TGTGCCAGCAGCCCATCCGGGACAGGGGATTCCTATAATTCACCCCTCCACTTT CASSPSGTGDSYNSPLHF
NA TRBJ2-1 TRBV7-2 TRBD1 TGTGCCAGCAGCTTCCCCTTACCGAGGACAGGAGAAAACAATGAGCAGTTCTTC CASSFPLPRTGENNEQFF
NA TRBJ1-2 TRBV18 TRBD1 TGTGCCAGCTCATCAGACAGGGCGGGAGGCTACACCTTC CASSSDRAGGYTF
NA TRBJ1-2 TRBV30 TRBD1 TGTGCCAGAGGACAGGGCCGGTTGGGGGGCTACACCTTC CARGQGRLGGYTF
NA TRBJ1-1 TRBV6-2/TRBV6-3 NA TGTGCCAGCAGCCCCAGGTACACTGAAGCTTTCTTT CASSPRYTEAFF
NA TRBJ1-1 TRBV19 TRBD1 TGTGCCAGTAGTACCAGTGGACAGGGTGCGGCTTTCTTT CASSTSGQGAAFF
NA TRBJ2-3 TRBV27 TRBD1 TGTGCCAGCAGTTACAGGGGGCGGAACACAGATACGCAGTATTTT CASSYRGRNTDTQYF
NA TRBJ1-5 TRBV15 NA TGTGCCACCAGCAGAGATTTGGGTTCCAATCAGCCCCAGCATTTT CATSRDLGSNQPQHF
NA TRBJ1-5 TRBV5-4 NA TGTGCCAGCAGCCAAGGACTGGGCCATCAGCCCCAGCATTTT CASSQGLGHQPQHF
NA TRBJ2-5 TRBV25-1 TRBD1 TGTGCCAGCAGTGAATCCGGGACAGATAAAGAGACCCAGTACTTC CASSESGTDKETQYF
NA TRBJ1-1 TRBV28 NA TGTGCCAGCAGTTTAGGGGAGGCCCGTCGTTGGGAAGCTTTCTTT CASSLGEARRWEAFF
few TRBJ1-2 TRBV10-1 NA TGCGCCAGCAGTGAGCCGGGCAGGAACTATGGCTACACCTTC CASSEPGRNYGYTF
few TRBJ1-2 TRBV19 NA TGTGCCAGTAACGATGACAACTATGGCTACACCTTC CASNDDNYGYTF
NA TRBJ1-4 TRBV30 NA TGTGCCTGGACGGACGGCACTAATGAAAAACTGTTTTTT CAWTDGTNEKLFF
NA TRBJ1-5 TRBV10-1 TRBD1 TGCGCCAGCAGTGAGGGGACAGCCAACCAGCCCCAGCATTTT CASSEGTANQPQHF
few TRBJ2-2 TRBV7-3 NA TGTGCCAGCAGCGAGGGGACGCGCACCGGGGAGCTGTTTTTT CASSEGTRTGELFF
NA TRBJ1-4 TRBV24-1 TRBD1 TGTGCCACCAGTGATCCTCGGACAGGGGAACGAGACGAAAAACTGTTTTTT CATSDPRTGERDEKLFF
NA TRBJ1-2 TRBV6-5 NA TGTGCCAGCAGTCCAGGGGCTGACTATGGCTACACCTTC CASSPGADYGYTF
NA TRBJ1-2 TRBV3-1/TRBV3-2 NA TGTGCCAGCAGCCAAGGGTCTACAGGGAGGGACTATGGCTACACCTTC CASSQGSTGRDYGYTF
NA TRBJ2-1 TRBV28 NA TGTGCCAGCAGTGGGAGAGGACCCGCCTGGTTCTTC CASSGRGPAWFF
NA TRBJ1-6 TRBV10-3 TRBD1 TGTGCCATCCAACCAGGGGGACAGGGGCATTCACCCCTCCACTTT CAIQPGGQGHSPLHF
NA TRBJ2-1 TRBV20-1 TRBD1 TGCAGTGCTATCTCGACAGGGCCGTTCTTC CSAISTGPFF
NA TRBJ2-3 TRBV9 NA TGTGCCAGCAGCGTAATAGGGGTCGCAGATACGCAGTATTTT CASSVIGVADTQYF
NA TRBJ1-5 TRBV21-1 NA TGTGCCAGACACACAGGGACCCCCTATCAGCCCCAGCATTTT CARHTGTPYQPQHF
NA TRBJ1-1 TRBV30 NA TGTGCCTGGAGAGTTACAGGGCTCACTGAAGCTTTCTTT CAWRVTGLTEAFF
NA TRBJ1-2 TRBV19 NA TGTGCCAGTAGTCCCCGCCCGGATGCTAACTATGGCTACACCTTC CASSPRPDANYGYTF
NA TRBJ1-2 TRBV6-2/TRBV6-3 TRBD1 TGTGCCAGCAGTTACGGCGGGACAGGGGCTGGCTACACCTTC CASSYGGTGAGYTF
few TRBJ1-1 TRBV7-9 TRBD1 TGTGCCAGCAGCCTAAGACAGGGATTAGGTGAAGCTTTCTTT CASSLRQGLGEAFF
NA TRBJ2-3 TRBV5-1 TRBD2 TGCGCCAGCAGCTTGGCCGCAGCGGGAGAAGATACGCAGTATTTT CASSLAAAGEDTQYF
NA TRBJ2-5 TRBV10-3 TRBD2 TGTGCCATCAGTGGCCCCGGGACTAGCGGGACGTACCAAGAGACCCAGTACTTC CAISGPGTSGTYQETQYF
NA TRBJ1-2 TRBV4-1 NA TGCGCCAGCAGAGGACGGACTGATGGCTACACCTTC CASRGRTDGYTF
NA TRBJ1-2 TRBV4-1 NA TGCGCCAGCAGCCGCCTGGGGCAGTCCGGACCGGGCTACACCTTC CASSRLGQSGPGYTF
once TRBJ2-3 TRBV5-6 TRBD2 TGTGCCAGCAGCCGAGGGACTAGCGGGAGCGCAGATACGCAGTATTTT CASSRGTSGSADTQYF
once TRBJ1-1 TRBV6-6 NA TGTGCCACGGACAGACTGAACACTGAAGCTTTCTTT CATDRLNTEAFF
few TRBJ2-3 TRBV6-5 NA TGTGCCAGCAGTTACTCTTCCGGGTCCACAGATACGCAGTATTTT CASSYSSGSTDTQYF
NA TRBJ1-1 TRBV5-1 NA TGCGCCAGCACCACGTTGGGAGGGTCGAACACTGAAGCTTTCTTT CASTTLGGSNTEAFF
NA TRBJ2-1 TRBV18 NA TGTGCCAGCTCACTTAACATTCAGTACAATGAGCAGTTCTTC CASSLNIQYNEQFF
NA TRBJ2-7 TRBV20-1 TRBD2 TGCAGTGCTAGTCCCGGGACTAGCGGGAGTATCGAGCAGTACTTC CSASPGTSGSIEQYF
NA TRBJ2-2 TRBV10-2 TRBD2 TGCGCCATCCACCCGGGGGGGCCGAACACCGGGGAGCTGTTTTTT CAIHPGGPNTGELFF